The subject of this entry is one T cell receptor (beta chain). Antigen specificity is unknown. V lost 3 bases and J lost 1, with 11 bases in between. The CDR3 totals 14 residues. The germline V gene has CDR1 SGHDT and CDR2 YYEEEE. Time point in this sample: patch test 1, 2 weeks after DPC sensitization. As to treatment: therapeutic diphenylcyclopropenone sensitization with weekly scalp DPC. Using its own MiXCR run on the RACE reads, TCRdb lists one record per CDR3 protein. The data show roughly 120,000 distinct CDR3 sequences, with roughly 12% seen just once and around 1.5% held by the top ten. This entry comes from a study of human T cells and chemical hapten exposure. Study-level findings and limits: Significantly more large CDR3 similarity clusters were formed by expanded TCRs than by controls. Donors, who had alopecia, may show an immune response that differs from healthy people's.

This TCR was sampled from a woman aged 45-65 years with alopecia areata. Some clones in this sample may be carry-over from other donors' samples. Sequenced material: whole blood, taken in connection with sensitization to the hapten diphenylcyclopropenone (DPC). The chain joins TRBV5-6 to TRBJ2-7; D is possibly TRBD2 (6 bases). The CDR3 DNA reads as TGTGCCAGCAGCTGCGGGGACTTTTCCTACGAGCAGTACTTC. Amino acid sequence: CASSCGDFSYEQYF.